The 8 T cell receptor beta chains below all came from one sample that was sequenced in a study of blood T cell repertoires in COVID-19. Sequencing was performed with immunoSEQ multiplex PCR; in TCRdb, only in-frame clones are kept and a portion is missing. The top ten clones hold over 0.2% of a sample with 650,000 to 800,000 clones, just under 90% of them seen once. Input material: peripheral blood. These receptors were collected from a woman under 30 with acute or convalescent COVID-19.

The chain is built from TRBV5-5 and TRBJ1-1; maybe TRBD1 (6 bases). The CDR3 is made up of 15 amino acids. CDR1 is SGHKS and CDR2 is YYEKEE in the germline V gene (reference sequence). Trimming pared 5 bases from V and 6 bases from J, leaving 20 bases between. The CDR3 region is CASREWQGPVSEAFF. The CDR3 DNA sequence: TGTGCCAGCAGAGAATGGCAGGGGCCAGTCTCTGAAGCTTTCTTT.

A single count supports this clone. The DNA of the CDR3 is TGTGCCATCAGTCCCTCCGGCCGCGGGGTTATGGAAACAGATACGCAGTATTTT. Translated: CAISPSGRGVMETDTQYF. The chain recombines TRBV10-3 with TRBJ2-3; tentatively, D is TRBD2 (6 bases). Germline CDR1 is ENHRY and CDR2 is SYGVKD. V lost 5 bases, J lost 3 bases, and 24 bases lay in between. The CDR3 extends over 18 amino acids.

The chain links TRBV9 to TRBJ1-2; 10 bases are a match to TRBD1. The V segment lost 4 bases and the J segment 8 bases; nucleotides outside the gene matches: 8. Per the germline V gene, CDR1 is SGDLS and CDR2 is YYNGEE. This CDR3 comprises 14 residues. CDR3 region: CASSPWDRGRGYTF. CDR3 nucleotides: TGTGCCAGCAGCCCCTGGGACAGGGGACGAGGCTACACCTTC.

This clone was seen a single time. This rearrangement joins TRBV29-1 to TRBJ1-2, with TRBD1 matching 7 bases. The V segment lost 1 base and the J segment 2 bases; nucleotides outside the gene matches: 13. This CDR3 comprises 17 residues. Per germline, CDR1 SQVTM and CDR2 ANQGSEA. CDR3 region: CSVEGGGDRAANYGYTF. CDR3 DNA: TGCAGCGTTGAAGGAGGCGGAGACAGGGCGGCCAACTATGGCTACACCTTC.

The CDR3 sequence: CASSTGTATEAFF. The CDR3 nucleotides read TGTGCCAGCAGTACCGGGACAGCCACTGAAGCTTTCTTT. V and J are TRBV9 and TRBJ1-1, with 7 bases matching TRBD1. The V segment lost 5 bases and the J segment 4 bases; nucleotides outside the gene matches: 5. The CDR3 sequence is 13 residues long. In germline, CDR1 is SGDLS, CDR2 YYNGEE. The entire variable domain, with the rest obtained from reference TRBV9 and TRBJ1-1, is as follows: DSGVTQTPKHLITATGQRVTLRCSPRSGDLSVYWYQQSLDQGLQFLIQYYNGEERAKGNILERFSAQQFPDLHSELNLSSLELGDSALYFCASSTGTATEAFFGQGTRLTVV.

This chain uses TRBV6-5 with TRBJ1-2; a possible D gene is TRBD1 (6 bases). V gave up 5 bases and J gave up 8 bases, with 15 bases separating them. Looked up from germline, CDR1 is MNHEY and CDR2 is SVGAGI. The CDR3 covers 13 residues. CDR3 amino acids: CASSPRLGGGYTF. The CDR3 DNA reads as TGTGCCAGCAGTCCACGACTTGGGGGCGGCTACACCTTC.

The gene calls are TRBV7-3 and TRBJ1-1; 9 bases fit TRBD1. The germline gives CDR1 SGHTA, CDR2 FQGTGA. With V trimmed by 5 bases and J by 4 bases, 2 bases remained unmatched. This CDR3 contains 13 residues. CDR3 bases: TGTGCCAGCAGCAAGACAGGGGGCACTGAAGCTTTCTTT. Its translation is CASSKTGGTEAFF.

The V call is TRBV21-1, the J call TRBJ2-7; no check of the table's D call, TRBD2, against the DNA was made. TRBV21-1 is assigned pseudogene status. The length of the CDR3 is 15 residues. The CDR3 loop reads CASSKNAGIHYEQYF. The CDR3 coding sequence is TGTGCCAGCAGCAAAAACGCCGGGATCCACTACGAGCAGTACTTC.